This T cell receptor (beta chain) was retrieved from a study of T cell responses to AZD1222 COVID-19 vaccine. J gave up 6 bases and V 4 bases, and 4 bases lay outside the gene matches. Looked up from germline, CDR1 is MNHEY and CDR2 is SVGAGI. The CDR3 contains 14 residues. The sample holds one count of this clone. Clones were sequenced by immunoSEQ multiplex PCR, and TCRdb holds only the in-frame ones, with some missing. The repertoire consists of roughly 120,000 clones, with approximately 91% occurring once and the leading ten covering 2.4%. This chain joins TRBV6-5 and TRBJ2-1; 9 nucleotides agree with TRBD2. The receptor was derived from an adult in good health. The sequencing here drew on peripheral blood, taken on day 0 of AZD1222 vaccination. CDR3 region: CASSSAGGPNEQFF. CDR3 sequence (DNA): TGTGCCAGCAGTTCGGCGGGAGGGCCCAATGAGCAGTTCTTC.